These 14 T cell receptor beta chains were all obtained from the same sample, sequenced in a study of metastatic and nonmetastatic thyroid tumors. Patients had received no treatment of any kind before thyroid surgery. TCRdb used MiXCR to call clones anew from the PCR reads. The sample holds about 4,300 clones, 23% seen once. The source material was tumor tissue. These receptors were obtained from a male donor with papillary thyroid cancer or a benign thyroid nodule (not recorded which). Some clones in this sample may be carry-over from other donors' samples.

This clone came up once. The chain carries TRBV19 and TRBJ1-1, with D tentatively TRBD1 (6 bases). V dropped 2 bases and J dropped 0 bases, with 13 bases sitting between them. CDR1 is LNHDA and CDR2 is SQIVND in the germline V gene (reference sequence). CDR3 length equals 16 residues. As DNA, the CDR3 is TGTGCCAGTAGTATATGGGGGGCAGGTTTGAACACTGAAGCTTTCTTT. Its translation: CASSIWGAGLNTEAFF.

The chain employs TRBV7-2 and TRBJ1-4; 9 nucleotides match TRBD1. Germline CDR1 SGHTA, CDR2 FQGNSA. Trimming removed 0 bases from V and 8 bases from J; junction bases left unmatched: 4. This CDR3 is built from 15 residues. The CDR3 DNA reads TGTGCCAGCAGCTTAGCGGACAGGGGAGGCGAAAAACTGTTTTTT. Its protein is CASSLADRGGEKLFF.

By share, this clone counts as medium-sized. The rearrangement uses TRBV11-2 and TRBJ2-2, with D unresolved. Trimming took 0 bases from V and 5 from J, leaving 4 bases between them. Germline lookup yields CDR1 SGHAT and CDR2 FQNNGV. The CDR3 is 13 amino acids. CDR3 sequence (DNA): TGTGCCAGCAGCTTAGAGCCAACCGGGGAGCTGTTTTTT. This sequence encodes CASSLEPTGELFF.

By share of the sample, this clone is medium-sized. V gene TRBV10-3 combines with J gene TRBJ2-3; 9 bases map to TRBD2. CDR3 length equals 19 residues. The germline gives CDR1 ENHRY, CDR2 SYGVKD. V lost 2 bases and J lost 2; bases outside the gene matches: 14. Here the CDR3 reads CAISEPTQAGGAPTDTQYF. The CDR3 nucleotides read TGTGCCATCAGTGAGCCCACCCAGGCGGGGGGGGCGCCCACAGATACGCAGTATTTT.

By frequency in the sample, this clone is medium-sized. The chain couples TRBV12-3 or TRBV12-4 to TRBJ1-1, with D uncertain. V lost 3 bases and J lost 1, with 3 bases in between. The CDR3 runs to 12 residues. CDR3 in amino acids: CASSFGNTEAFF. CDR3 DNA: TGTGCCAGCAGTTTCGGGAACACTGAAGCTTTCTTT.

This clone was detected only a few times. At one of its ends the junction is not consistent with the germline gene, which may arise from a read error. The chain is built from TRBV28 and TRBJ2-7, with D possibly matching TRBD1 (6 bases). Germline V gives CDR1 MDHEN, CDR2 SYDVKM. The CDR3 is 13 amino acids. Here the CDR3 DNA reads TGTGCCAGCTCCGGGACACCTACCTACGGGCAGTACTTC. Encoded protein: CASSGTPTYGQYF.

The rearrangement uses TRBV9 and TRBJ2-5; TRBD2 aligns across 9 bases. CDR3 size: 15 residues. Germline V gene sequence: CDR1 SGDLS, CDR2 YYNGEE. The V segment lost 0 bases and the J segment 4 bases; nucleotides outside the gene matches: 4. CDR3 loop: CASSVGGRAPETQYF. The CDR3 DNA reads as TGTGCCAGCAGCGTAGGCGGGAGGGCCCCAGAGACCCAGTACTTC. Filled out from reference TRBV9 and TRBJ2-5, the complete variable domain reads DSGVTQTPKHLITATGQRVTLRCSPRSGDLSVYWYQQSLDQGLQFLIQYYNGEERAKGNILERFSAQQFPDLHSELNLSSLELGDSALYFCASSVGGRAPETQYFGPGTRLLVL.

The gene calls are TRBV4-2 and TRBJ2-1, with 10 nucleotides matching TRBD2. CDR1 LGHNA and CDR2 YNFKEQ come from the germline V gene. J gave up 4 bases and V 1 base, and 4 bases lay outside the gene matches. The CDR3 has 16 residues. The CDR3 nucleotides read TGTGCCAGCAGCCAAGCTACTAGCGGGGATTACAATGAGCAGTTCTTC. It is translated as CASSQATSGDYNEQFF.

By frequency in the sample, this clone is medium-sized. The chain joins TRBV7-2 to TRBJ2-5; the D is unclear. V lost 1 base and J 5 bases, leaving 11 bases between the germline ends. CDR3 length: 14 residues. Germline CDR1 and CDR2: SGHTA and FQGNSA. Written as DNA, the CDR3 is TGTGCCAGCAGCTTAGTTGGGCTTTTGGAGACCCAGTACTTC. Translating it yields CASSLVGLLETQYF.

The table lists this clone with many counts. A clone one base away is much larger, so this may be a read error. The chain links TRBV19 to TRBJ1-5, with 9 bases fitting TRBD1. The end of the DNA fits TRBJ2-3 better, so the J call may be wrong. CDR1 and CDR2 from the germline V gene are LNHDA and SQIVND (reference sequence). This CDR3 spans 16 amino acids. The CDR3 DNA follows: TGTGCCAGCCAGACCGGGACAGGGAAAAGAACTCAGCCCCAGTATTTT. Amino acids: CASQTGTGKRTQPQYF.

The chain combines TRBV6-1 with TRBJ1-1, with 10 bases that match TRBD1. With 5 bases clipped from V and 10 bases from J, the junction kept 4 bases outside the gene matches. CDR3 length: 12 residues. Germline values: CDR1 MNHNS, CDR2 SASEGT. The CDR3 sequence: CASSLRTGGAFF. The DNA for the CDR3 is TGTGCCAGCAGTCTAAGGACAGGGGGAGCTTTCTTT.

In this sample, this clone turned up a few times. This chain connects TRBV27 to TRBJ1-1; D possibly corresponds to TRBD1 (5 bases). Germline loops: CDR1 MNHEY, CDR2 SMNVEV (reference sequence). Trimming shortened V by 6 bases and J by 0 bases, and 8 bases separated the two germline ends. The CDR3 has 13 amino acids. The CDR3 reads CASSLTVNTEAFF. The CDR3 DNA is TGTGCCAGCAGCTTGACAGTGAACACTGAAGCTTTCTTT.

The chain employs TRBV28 and TRBJ2-7, with TRBD2 matching over 10 bases. The CDR3 runs to 15 residues. The V gene's germline CDR1 is MDHEN and CDR2 SYDVKM. Losses at the gene ends were 6 bases for V and 3 bases for J; bases not matched to a gene: 8. Written as DNA, the CDR3 is TGTGCCAGCAGCTCCTCCACTAGCGGGGTCTACGAGCAGTACTTC. Its translation: CASSSSTSGVYEQYF. Together with reference TRBV28 and TRBJ2-7, the CDR3 gives the full variable domain: DVKVTQSSRYLVKRTGEKVFLECVQDMDHENMFWYRQDPGLGLRLIYFSYDVKMKEKGDIPEGYSVSREKKERFSLILESASTNQTSMYLCASSSSTSGVYEQYFGPGTRLTVT.

The chain joins TRBV12-3 or TRBV12-4 to TRBJ2-2, with D possibly being TRBD2 (6 bases). The CDR3 contains 13 residues. V lost 5 bases, J lost 4 bases, and 8 bases lay in between. CDR3 region: CASSTTSTGELFF. The CDR3 coding sequence is TGTGCCAGCAGTACGACTAGCACCGGGGAGCTGTTTTTT.